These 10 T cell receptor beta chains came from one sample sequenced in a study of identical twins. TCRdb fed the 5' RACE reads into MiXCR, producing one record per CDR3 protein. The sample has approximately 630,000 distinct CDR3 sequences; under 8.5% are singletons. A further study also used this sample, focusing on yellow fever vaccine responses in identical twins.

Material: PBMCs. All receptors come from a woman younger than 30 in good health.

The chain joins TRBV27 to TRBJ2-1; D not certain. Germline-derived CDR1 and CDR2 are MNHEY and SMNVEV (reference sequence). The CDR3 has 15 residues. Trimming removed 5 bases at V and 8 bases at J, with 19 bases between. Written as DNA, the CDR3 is TGTGCCAGCAGTCTCCCGGTTACCGGCAATGATGAGCAGTTCTTC. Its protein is CASSLPVTGNDEQFF.

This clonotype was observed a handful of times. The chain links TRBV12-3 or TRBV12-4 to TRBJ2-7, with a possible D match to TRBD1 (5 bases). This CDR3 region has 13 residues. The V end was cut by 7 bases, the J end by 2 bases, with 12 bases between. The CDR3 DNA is TGTGCCAGCACCCTGTGGGGCACCTACGAGCAGTACTTC. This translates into CASTLWGTYEQYF.

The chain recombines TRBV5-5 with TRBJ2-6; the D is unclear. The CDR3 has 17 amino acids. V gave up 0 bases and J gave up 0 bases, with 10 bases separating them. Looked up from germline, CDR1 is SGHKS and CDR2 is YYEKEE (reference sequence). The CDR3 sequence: CASSLEGYYSGANVLTF. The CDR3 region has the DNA TGTGCCAGCAGCTTGGAAGGTTATTACTCTGGGGCCAACGTCCTGACTTTC.

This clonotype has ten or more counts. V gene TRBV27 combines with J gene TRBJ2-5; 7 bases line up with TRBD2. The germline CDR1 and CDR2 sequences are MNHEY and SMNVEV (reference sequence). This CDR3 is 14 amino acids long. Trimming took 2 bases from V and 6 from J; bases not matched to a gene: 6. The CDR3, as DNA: TGTGCCAGCAGTTTAGGCGGGAGTTCGAAGACCCAGTACTTC. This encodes CASSLGGSSKTQYF.

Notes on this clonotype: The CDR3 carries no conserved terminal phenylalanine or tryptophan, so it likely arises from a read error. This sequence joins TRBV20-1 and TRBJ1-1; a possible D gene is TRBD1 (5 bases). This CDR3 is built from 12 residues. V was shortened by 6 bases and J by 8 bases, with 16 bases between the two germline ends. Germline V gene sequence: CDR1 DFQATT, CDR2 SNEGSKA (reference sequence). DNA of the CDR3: TGCAGTGCCAACCCGGGACGAACAGAAGCTTTCTCT. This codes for CSANPGRTEAFS.

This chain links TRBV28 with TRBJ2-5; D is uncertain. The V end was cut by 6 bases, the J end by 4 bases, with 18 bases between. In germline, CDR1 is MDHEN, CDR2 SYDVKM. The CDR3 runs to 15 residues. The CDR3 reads CASRFNRARGETQYF. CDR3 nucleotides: TGTGCCAGCAGATTCAATCGGGCCCGCGGAGAGACCCAGTACTTC.

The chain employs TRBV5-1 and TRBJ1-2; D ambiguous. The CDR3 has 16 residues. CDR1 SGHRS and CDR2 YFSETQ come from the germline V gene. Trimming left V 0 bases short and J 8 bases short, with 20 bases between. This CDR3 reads CASSLGTIDRWRGYTF. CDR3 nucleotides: TGCGCCAGCAGCTTGGGGACGATAGACCGTTGGAGAGGCTACACCTTC.

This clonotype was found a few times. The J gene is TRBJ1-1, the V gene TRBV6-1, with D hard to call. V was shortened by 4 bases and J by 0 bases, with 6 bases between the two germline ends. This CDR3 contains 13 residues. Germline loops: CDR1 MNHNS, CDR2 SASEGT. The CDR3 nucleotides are TGTGCCAGCAGTGGACCGATGAACACTGAAGCTTTCTTT. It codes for CASSGPMNTEAFF.

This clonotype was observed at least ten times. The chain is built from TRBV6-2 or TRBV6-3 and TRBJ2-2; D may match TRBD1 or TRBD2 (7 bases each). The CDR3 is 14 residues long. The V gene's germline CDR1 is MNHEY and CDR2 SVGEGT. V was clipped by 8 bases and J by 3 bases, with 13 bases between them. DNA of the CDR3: TGTGCCAGCGCAGCGGGACAGTACACCGGGGAGCTGTTTTTT. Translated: CASAAGQYTGELFF.

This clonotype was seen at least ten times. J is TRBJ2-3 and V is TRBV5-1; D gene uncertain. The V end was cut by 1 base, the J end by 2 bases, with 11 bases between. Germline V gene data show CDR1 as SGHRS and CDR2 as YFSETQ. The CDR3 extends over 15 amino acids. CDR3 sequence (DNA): TGCGCCAGCAGCTTGTCCGGGTACAACACAGATACGCAGTATTTT. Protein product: CASSLSGYNTDTQYF.